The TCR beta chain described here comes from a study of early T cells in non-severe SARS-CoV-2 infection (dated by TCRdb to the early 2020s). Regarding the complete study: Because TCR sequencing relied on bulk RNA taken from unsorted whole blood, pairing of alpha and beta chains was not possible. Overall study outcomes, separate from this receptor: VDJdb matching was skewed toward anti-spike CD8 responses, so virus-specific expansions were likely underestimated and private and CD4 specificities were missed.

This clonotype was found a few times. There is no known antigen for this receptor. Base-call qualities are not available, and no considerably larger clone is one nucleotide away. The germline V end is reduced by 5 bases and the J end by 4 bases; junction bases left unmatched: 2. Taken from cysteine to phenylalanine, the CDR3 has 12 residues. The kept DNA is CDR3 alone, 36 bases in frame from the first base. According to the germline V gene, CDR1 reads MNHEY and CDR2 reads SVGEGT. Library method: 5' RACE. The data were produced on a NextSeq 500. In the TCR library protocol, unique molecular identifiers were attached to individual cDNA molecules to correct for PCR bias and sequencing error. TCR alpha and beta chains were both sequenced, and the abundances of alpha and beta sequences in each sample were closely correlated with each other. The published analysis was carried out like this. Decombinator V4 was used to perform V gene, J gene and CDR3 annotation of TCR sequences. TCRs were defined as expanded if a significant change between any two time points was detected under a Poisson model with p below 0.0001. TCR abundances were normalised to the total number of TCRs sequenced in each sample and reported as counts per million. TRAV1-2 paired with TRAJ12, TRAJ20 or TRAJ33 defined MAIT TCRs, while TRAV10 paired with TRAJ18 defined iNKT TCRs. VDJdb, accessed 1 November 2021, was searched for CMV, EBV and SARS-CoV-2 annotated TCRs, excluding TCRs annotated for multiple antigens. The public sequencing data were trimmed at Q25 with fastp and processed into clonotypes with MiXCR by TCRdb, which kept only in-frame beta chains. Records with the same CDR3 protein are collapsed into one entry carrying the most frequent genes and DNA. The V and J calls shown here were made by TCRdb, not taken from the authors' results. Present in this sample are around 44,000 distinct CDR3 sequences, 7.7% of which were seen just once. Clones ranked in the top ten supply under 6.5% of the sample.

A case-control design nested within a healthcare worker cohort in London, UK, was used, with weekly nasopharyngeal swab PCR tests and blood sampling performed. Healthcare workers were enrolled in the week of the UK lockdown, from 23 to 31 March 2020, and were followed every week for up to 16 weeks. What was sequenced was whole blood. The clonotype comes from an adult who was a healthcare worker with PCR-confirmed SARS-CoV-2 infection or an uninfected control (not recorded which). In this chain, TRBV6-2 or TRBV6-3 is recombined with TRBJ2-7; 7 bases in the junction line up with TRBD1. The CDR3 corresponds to CASSRDRYEQYF. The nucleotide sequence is TGTGCCAGCAGTAGGGACAGATACGAGCAGTACTTC.